This is a list of T cell receptor beta chains from one sample in a study of blood T cell repertoires in COVID-19. Only in-frame clones appear in the TCRdb table, and some are missing; sequencing was by immunoSEQ multiplex PCR. This sample has 250,000 to 350,000 clones; around nine tenths occur once, and the top ten carry about 10%. The sample consisted of peripheral blood. All receptors derive from a woman aged 25 to 39 with COVID-19, enrolled during active disease. The CDR3 runs from the conserved cysteine through the conserved F or W. D genes are given only for firm matches. Some rows mark clone size as missing; the rest say once, few, many or name a class of expanded clone.

D	V	size	J	DNA	CDR3
NA	TRBV7-9	NA	TRBJ2-2	TGTGCCAGCAGCTTAGTGGTAGGAGTTACCGGGGAGCTGTTTTTT	CASSLVVGVTGELFF
NA	TRBV10-3	NA	TRBJ1-1	TGTGCCATCAGCAGGGTAGCTGGGACTGAAGCTTTCTTT	CAISRVAGTEAFF
TRBD1	TRBV6-6	NA	TRBJ2-2	TGTGCCAGCAGAAAAACAGGGGACACCGGGGAGCTGTTTTTT	CASRKTGDTGELFF
TRBD2	TRBV29-1	NA	TRBJ2-3	TGCAGCGTTGCGACTAGCGGGAGCTCAGATACGCAGTATTTT	CSVATSGSSDTQYF
TRBD2	TRBV5-1	NA	TRBJ2-2	TGCGCCAGCAGCCCCAAACCAGCGGGAGGCACCGGGGAGCTGTTTTTT	CASSPKPAGGTGELFF
TRBD1	TRBV5-4	NA	TRBJ1-3	TGTGCCAGCAGCCCGGGACAGGGTTTCAACACCATATATTTT	CASSPGQGFNTIYF
TRBD1	TRBV9	NA	TRBJ1-6	TGTGCCAGCAGAAGGGACAGCAATAATTCACCCCTCCACTTT	CASRRDSNNSPLHF
TRBD1	TRBV15	NA	TRBJ1-2	TGTGCCACCAGCAGAGAGATTACAGGGGTAGGTGGCTACACCTTC	CATSREITGVGGYTF
TRBD1	TRBV29-1	few	TRBJ1-5	TGCAGCGCTTGCATCGGGACAGCCCAACAGCCCCAGCATTTT	CSACIGTAQQPQHF
NA	TRBV24-1	NA	TRBJ1-2	TGTGCCACCAGTGATTCCCAAGGCGGTCTTAACTTCGGCTACACCTTC	CATSDSQGGLNFGYTF
NA	TRBV6-1	NA	TRBJ2-5	TGTGCCAGCAGTGAATGGCGGGTACAAGAGACCCAGTACTTC	CASSEWRVQETQYF
NA	TRBV9	few	TRBJ2-2	TGTGCCAGCAGCCCCCCTAGGGGGATGGGCGCCGGGGAGCTGTTTTTT	CASSPPRGMGAGELFF
NA	TRBV27	NA	TRBJ2-1	TGTGCCAGCAACTTATACAGGGCGTCCCCATACAATGAGCAGTTCTTC	CASNLYRASPYNEQFF
TRBD1	TRBV7-6	NA	TRBJ1-3	TGTGCCAGCAGCTTAGCGCCCTTCCCAGGGGGGACCTCTGGAAACACCATATATTTT	CASSLAPFPGGTSGNTIYF
NA	TRBV15	NA	TRBJ1-5	TGTGCCACCGGACACGGGACAAGGCAGCCCCAGCATTTT	CATGHGTRQPQHF
TRBD2	TRBV2	NA	TRBJ2-3	TGTGCCAGCGTACGACTAGCGGGAGATTCAGATACGCAGTATTTT	CASVRLAGDSDTQYF
TRBD2	TRBV19	once	TRBJ2-3	TGTGCCACTAGCGGGAGCCGTGCGGATACGCAGTATTTT	CATSGSRADTQYF
TRBD2	TRBV5-6	NA	TRBJ2-7	TGTGCCAGCAGCTTATACGGACTAGGGACCTACGAGCAGTACTTC	CASSLYGLGTYEQYF
TRBD2	TRBV11-3	NA	TRBJ2-3	TGTGCCAGCAGCTCCGGGACTAGCGGTTACAACACAGATACGCAGTATTTT	CASSSGTSGYNTDTQYF
TRBD2	TRBV2	NA	TRBJ2-1	TGTGCCAGCAGTGAAGTCTGGGAGGGTGAGCAGTTCTTC	CASSEVWEGEQFF
TRBD1	TRBV3-1/TRBV3-2	NA	TRBJ2-7	TGTGCCAGCAGCCAAGAAGTACCGGGACAGCGATCCTACGAGCAGTACTTC	CASSQEVPGQRSYEQYF
NA	TRBV28	NA	TRBJ2-1	TGTGCCAGCAGCTTGGCCGATGAGCAGTTCTTC	CASSLADEQFF
TRBD1	TRBV24-1	few	TRBJ1-2	TGTGCCACCAGTGAGTCCGGGACAGGGACGGCCTATGGCTACACCTTC	CATSESGTGTAYGYTF
NA	TRBV30	NA	TRBJ2-5	TGTGCCTGGACAGGGGGGTACCAAGAGACCCAGTACTTC	CAWTGGYQETQYF
NA	TRBV5-4	NA	TRBJ2-5	TGTGCCAGCAGCTCGATGGGCGGGGCTCAGACTGGGACCCAGTACTTC	CASSSMGGAQTGTQYF
TRBD1	TRBV2	NA	TRBJ1-2	TGTGCCAGCGGAGGGACAGGGGGCATCTATGGCTACACCTTC	CASGGTGGIYGYTF
TRBD1	TRBV29-1	NA	TRBJ2-7	TGCAGCGTTGAGGAGGACAGGGCACTCGAGCAGTACTTC	CSVEEDRALEQYF
NA	TRBV19	NA	TRBJ1-2	TGTGCCAGCATAGCGGTGGGGGAGACTAACTATGGCTACACCTTC	CASIAVGETNYGYTF
TRBD2	TRBV5-4	NA	TRBJ2-7	TGTGCCAGCAGCACCCCAACTAGCGGGTTCTACGAGCAGTACTTC	CASSTPTSGFYEQYF
TRBD1	TRBV27	NA	TRBJ1-4	TGTGCCAGCAGTTCCCGGGACAGGGGGCTCTTCGGACTGTTTTTT	CASSSRDRGLFGLFF
NA	TRBV2	few	TRBJ1-4	TGTGCCAGCAGTGGTACGGGGATTAATGAAAAACTGTTTTTT	CASSGTGINEKLFF
NA	TRBV7-2	NA	TRBJ1-3	TGTGCCAGCAGCTTAGGAGGATCTGGAAACACCATATATTTT	CASSLGGSGNTIYF
TRBD2	TRBV7-2	NA	TRBJ2-7	TGTGCCAGCAGCTTAAGGGTGGGACTAGCGGACTACGAGCAGTACTTC	CASSLRVGLADYEQYF
NA	TRBV7-6	NA	TRBJ2-7	TGTGCCAGCAGCCCAAGAGGTCAGGGTCCCTACGAGCAGTACTTC	CASSPRGQGPYEQYF
TRBD2	TRBV28	NA	TRBJ2-1	TGTGCCAGCAGTTTCCAGCTAGCGGGGGGTTATTACAATGAGCAGTTCTTC	CASSFQLAGGYYNEQFF
NA	TRBV7-2	NA	TRBJ2-5	TGTGCCAGCAGCTTAGTCCGGCTAGCGTCTGTTCAGTACTTC	CASSLVRLASVQYF
NA	TRBV4-1	NA	TRBJ1-5	TGCGCCAGCAGCCAAGCTCAGAATCAGCCCCAGCATTTT	CASSQAQNQPQHF
NA	TRBV5-4	NA	TRBJ2-1	TGTGCCAGCAGCTTAGGCCTAGCGAACTACAATGAGCAGTTCTTC	CASSLGLANYNEQFF
NA	TRBV19	NA	TRBJ1-1	TGTGCCAGTAGTCCCGGAGGGCACACTGAAGCTTTCTTT	CASSPGGHTEAFF
NA	TRBV19	NA	TRBJ2-3	TGTGCCAGTAGTATGGGGACTCTCACTAGCACAGATACGCAGTATTTT	CASSMGTLTSTDTQYF
TRBD2	TRBV28	NA	TRBJ2-1	TGTGCCAGCAGTCGGACTAGCGGGATCATCCATGAGCAGTTCTTC	CASSRTSGIIHEQFF
TRBD2	TRBV7-9	NA	TRBJ2-1	TGTGCCAGCAGCTTAGGGACTAGCTCCTACAATGAGCAGTTCTTC	CASSLGTSSYNEQFF
NA	TRBV19	NA	TRBJ1-1	TGTGCCAGTACCGTGACAGTGAACACTGAAGCTTTCTTT	CASTVTVNTEAFF
NA	TRBV19	NA	TRBJ1-4	TGTGCCAGTAGTATAAAACAGGGTGGTGAAAAACTGTTTTTT	CASSIKQGGEKLFF
NA	TRBV27	NA	TRBJ2-7	TGTGCCAGCAGTCCACGGGAGATCCCCTACGAGCAGTACTTC	CASSPREIPYEQYF
TRBD1	TRBV7-2	NA	TRBJ1-1	TGTGCCAGCAGCTTAGTGCCGACGGACAGGGGCACTGAAGCTTTCTTT	CASSLVPTDRGTEAFF
TRBD1	TRBV7-8	NA	TRBJ2-7	TGTGCCAGCAGACTCGGACAGGGGAGGATCGAGCAGTACTTC	CASRLGQGRIEQYF
TRBD2	TRBV7-2	NA	TRBJ2-5	TGTGCCAGCAGCTTAGCGGGACTAGCGGGAGAGACCCAGTACTTC	CASSLAGLAGETQYF
TRBD1	TRBV18	NA	TRBJ1-1	TGTGCCAGCCTAGGGACAGGGGGAGGGAGCGCTGAAGCTTTCTTT	CASLGTGGGSAEAFF
NA	TRBV3-1/TRBV3-2	NA	TRBJ2-2	TGTGCCAGCAGCCAAGCGGTAGGCGGCACCGGGGAGCTGTTTTTT	CASSQAVGGTGELFF
TRBD1	TRBV5-1	medium-sized	TRBJ2-1	TGCGCCAGCAGCCTGACAGGGTCACATGAGCAGTTCTTC	CASSLTGSHEQFF
NA	TRBV19	NA	TRBJ2-5	TGTGCCAGTAGTATAGATACTGGGGCAGAGACCCAGTACTTC	CASSIDTGAETQYF
TRBD1	TRBV19	NA	TRBJ1-5	TGTGCCAGTAGTCCTGGACAGGCCTTCAATCAGCCCCAGCATTTT	CASSPGQAFNQPQHF
NA	TRBV9	once	TRBJ2-1	TGTGCCAGCAGCGCCCCCGGTCGGGAGCAGTTCTTC	CASSAPGREQFF
TRBD2	TRBV5-1	NA	TRBJ2-5	TGCGCCAGCAGCCTCAAGTTAGCGGGAGGGCCGGGGGAGACCCAGTACTTC	CASSLKLAGGPGETQYF
NA	TRBV6-2/TRBV6-3	NA	TRBJ1-2	TGTGCCAGCAGTTATCGGCAGGGTTATGGCTACACCTTC	CASSYRQGYGYTF
TRBD1	TRBV18	NA	TRBJ2-4	TGTGCCAGCTCAACATTCACAGGGGGCCTACGGAAAAACATTCAGTACTTC	CASSTFTGGLRKNIQYF
NA	TRBV18	NA	TRBJ2-2	TGTGCCAGCTCACCAAGCGTCAGGGCGACCGGGGAGCTGTTTTTT	CASSPSVRATGELFF
NA	TRBV7-9	NA	TRBJ1-3	TGTGCCAGCTACGTTCCACTCTCTGGAAACACCATATATTTT	CASYVPLSGNTIYF
NA	TRBV28	NA	TRBJ1-2	TGTGCCAGCAGTCCTGGGGGGTACTATGGCTACACCTTC	CASSPGGYYGYTF